This note documents a single T cell receptor beta chain sequence. Thawed PBMCs were FACS-sorted into unstimulated CD4+CD25+CD127- regulatory T cells, CD4+CD25- non-regulatory cells, CD4 and CD8 cells. Thawed PBMCs were rested overnight at 37°C with 200 IU/ml IL-2 before regulatory T cell sorting. This entry belongs to a study of Tregs in tolerant kidney transplant recipients. Some clones are missing from TCRdb's copy, which holds only in-frame ones; the method was immunoSEQ multiplex PCR. The sample holds 60,000 to 65,000 clones, roughly 98% seen once. The CDR3 has 11 residues. Germline lookup yields CDR1 LNHDA and CDR2 SQIVND (reference sequence). V gave up 6 bases and J gave up 12 bases, with 14 bases separating them.

This receptor was obtained from a human donor who received a combined kidney and bone marrow transplant. The specimen was Tregs from blood, collected before the transplant. The chain uses TRBV19 and TRBJ1-1; D possibly corresponds to TRBD1 (5 bases). CDR3 nucleotides: TGTGCCAGTAGAGACGGACAAGTCTCTTTCTTT. Amino acid sequence: CASRDGQVSFF.